One and the same sample provided the 25 T cell receptor beta chains below, sequenced in a study. Tregs were sorted as CD4+CD25+CD127-/low cells. TCRdb ran MiXCR on the 5' RACE reads and lists one entry per CDR3 protein. The table shows 30,000 or so distinct CDR3 sequences, with 27% occurring only once. Sample: tumor-infiltrating Tregs sorted from the breast tumor. The receptors originated from a female donor with breast cancer.

The chain joins TRBV6-1 to TRBJ1-5; TRBD1 matches 9 bases. The germline CDR1 and CDR2 sequences are MNHNS and SASEGT. J gave up 1 base and V 2 bases, and 9 bases lay outside the gene matches. The CDR3 covers 18 residues. The CDR3 DNA is TGTGCCAGCAGTGAAATGGACAGGGGAGGATACAGCAATCAGCCCCAGCATTTT. Amino acids: CASSEMDRGGYSNQPQHF.

This clonotype was recorded at least ten times. V and J are TRBV5-1 and TRBJ1-6, with D maybe TRBD1 (5 bases). Germline V gene sequence: CDR1 SGHRS, CDR2 YFSETQ. This CDR3 spans 13 amino acids. V lost 5 bases, J lost 8 bases, and 11 bases lay in between. Here the CDR3 DNA reads TGCGCCAGCAGAGAAGGGGCGTATTCACCCCTCCACTTT. Translation: CASREGAYSPLHF.

The rearrangement joins TRBV7-8 to TRBJ2-1, with D perhaps TRBD2 (6 bases). Trimming cost V 1 base and J 2 bases, with 9 bases left between them. Per the germline V gene, CDR1 is SGHVS and CDR2 is FQNEAQ. The CDR3 covers 15 residues. This CDR3 reads CASSLVTGAYNEQFF. The DNA for the CDR3 is TGTGCCAGCAGCTTAGTTACGGGAGCCTACAATGAGCAGTTCTTC.

Ten or more counts support this clonotype. The gene calls are TRBV5-1 and TRBJ2-1, with 9 bases lining up with TRBD2. The CDR3 extends over 15 amino acids. Germline CDR1 SGHRS, CDR2 YFSETQ. Losses at the gene ends were 0 bases for V and 9 bases for J; bases not matched to a gene: 7. DNA for the CDR3: TGCGCCAGCAGCTTGGCCTTAGCGGGAGAGGTTGAGCAGTTCTTC. It specifies CASSLALAGEVEQFF. Variable domain in full (rest from reference TRBV5-1 and TRBJ2-1): KAGVTQTPRYLIKTRGQQVTLSCSPISGHRSVSWYQQTPGQGLQFLFEYFSETQRNKGNFPGRFSGRQFSNSRSEMNVSTLELGDSALYLCASSLALAGEVEQFFGPGTRLTVL.

This clonotype was counted only a few times. This sequence joins TRBV3-1 and TRBJ2-3; D is unresolved. The CDR3 spans 14 residues. Germline CDR1 and CDR2: LGHDT and YNNKEL (reference sequence). Trimming took 1 base from V and 5 from J, leaving 10 bases between them. The CDR3 nucleotides read TGTGCCAGCAGCCAAGTTTCTCCCGGAGATACGCAGTATTTT. It encodes CASSQVSPGDTQYF.

The chain joins TRBV7-9 to TRBJ2-5, with D possibly matching TRBD2 (5 bases). Looked up from germline, CDR1 is SEHNR and CDR2 is FQNEAQ (reference sequence). This CDR3 region has 14 residues. Trimming pared 5 bases from V and 4 bases from J, leaving 14 bases between. CDR3 region: CASSKVRGSETQYF. CDR3 nucleotides: TGTGCCAGCAGCAAGGTTCGGGGTTCAGAGACCCAGTACTTC.

The CDR3 DNA follows: TGTGCCACCAGCAGAGTAACAAAAACTCACAATGAGCAGTTCTTC. Its protein is CATSRVTKTHNEQFF. This sequence joins TRBV15 and TRBJ2-1; D gene ambiguous. The CDR3 extends over 15 amino acids. Germline V CDR1 and CDR2: LNHNV, YYDKDF (reference sequence). V was clipped by 1 base and J by 5 bases, with 12 bases between them. The full variable domain, its missing parts supplied by reference TRBV15 and TRBJ2-1, is DAMVIQNPRYQVTQFGKPVTLSCSQTLNHNVMYWYQQKSSQAPKLLFHYYDKDFNNEADTPDNFQSRRPNTSFCFLDIRSPGLGDTAMYLCATSRVTKTHNEQFFGPGTRLTVL.

Only one count was recorded for this clonotype. This could be a read error, since a much larger clone is one nucleotide away. V gene TRBV7-6 combines with J gene TRBJ1-1; D possibly corresponds to TRBD1 (6 bases). Trimming left V 10 bases short and J 1 base short, with 16 bases between. The CDR3 loop spans 14 amino acids. The germline V gene has CDR1 SGHVS and CDR2 FNYEAQ. The CDR3 region has the DNA TGTGCCAACAGGGCTAGCGGCCCGAACACTGAAGCTTTCTTT. Residues: CANRASGPNTEAFF.

This chain joins TRBV30 and TRBJ2-3; D perhaps matches TRBD1 (5 bases). CDR1 is GTSNPN and CDR2 is SVGIG in the germline V gene (reference sequence). V lost 3 bases to trimming and J lost 0 bases, with 16 bases between them. The CDR3 length is 16 residues. The CDR3 bases are TGTGCCTGGAGGGGGTGGACACCCCCTAGCACAGATACGCAGTATTTT. Translation: CAWRGWTPPSTDTQYF.

This clonotype was detected many times. The rearrangement links TRBV20-1 to TRBJ2-1; TRBD1 matches at 7 bases. The germline gives CDR1 DFQATT, CDR2 SNEGSKA (reference sequence). The CDR3 spans 15 residues. Trimming took 3 bases from V and 5 from J; bases not matched to a gene: 10. The CDR3 DNA is TGCAGTGCTAGTTGGCGTCACAGGGGCAACAATGAGCAGTTCTTC. This encodes CSASWRHRGNNEQFF.

The table lists this clonotype with many counts. The J gene is TRBJ1-3, the V gene TRBV6-5; possible D gene TRBD1, 5 bases. V lost 6 bases to trimming and J lost 0 bases, with 15 bases between them. Germline loops: CDR1 MNHEY, CDR2 SVGAGI. This CDR3 spans 16 amino acids. CDR3 DNA: TGTGCCAGCAGCTCCGGGACCGCGTACTCTGGAAACACCATATATTTT. Translating it yields CASSSGTAYSGNTIYF.

The J gene is TRBJ1-4, the V gene TRBV5-1, with 7 positions matching TRBD1. Germline loops: CDR1 SGHRS, CDR2 YFSETQ. The trim removed 0 bases at V and 6 bases at J, leaving 2 bases unmatched. The CDR3 runs to 14 residues. The CDR3 nucleotides are TGCGCCAGCAGCTTGGAGGGGACAGATGAAAAACTGTTTTTT. It is translated as CASSLEGTDEKLFF.

Concerning this clonotype itself: One junction end does not reproduce the germline sequence, and a read error may be involved. The V call is TRBV20-1, the J call TRBJ1-5, with 8 bases fitting TRBD1. Looked up from germline, CDR1 is DFQATT and CDR2 is SNEGSKA (reference sequence). The CDR3 length is 14 residues. Here the CDR3 reads CSATGQGKGQPKHF. DNA for the CDR3: TGCAGTGCCACTGGACAGGGCAAAGGGCAGCCCAAGCATTTT.

In this sample, this clonotype turned up a few times. This chain joins TRBV7-3 and TRBJ1-1; D remains unclear. The CDR3 loop spans 13 amino acids. The germline CDR1 and CDR2 sequences are SGHTA and FQGTGA. V was shortened by 0 bases and J by 7 bases, with 9 bases between the two germline ends. In DNA form, the CDR3 reads TGTGCCAGCAGCTTAACGAGGGCTTTTGAAGCTTTCTTT. This gives the protein CASSLTRAFEAFF.

The table lists this clonotype with a few counts. V and J are TRBV29-1 and TRBJ2-7; D might be TRBD2 (5 bases). V lost 4 bases and J lost 2, with 12 bases in between. The CDR3 is 13 residues long. Per the germline V gene, CDR1 is SQVTM and CDR2 is ANQGSEA. The CDR3 DNA reads as TGCAGCGTTGCCCGCCGGGATCCCTACGAGCAGTACTTC. It is translated as CSVARRDPYEQYF.

The chain carries TRBV3-1 and TRBJ1-1, with TRBD1 matching 7 bases. J was trimmed by 3 bases and V by 0 bases; bases with no gene match: 4. Looked up from germline, CDR1 is LGHDT and CDR2 is YNNKEL (reference sequence). The CDR3 is made up of 15 amino acids. CDR3 nucleotide sequence: TGTGCCAGCAGCCAAGAGAGGGGGCGCGACACTGAAGCTTTCTTT. Translated: CASSQERGRDTEAFF.

The sample holds many counts of this clonotype. This chain links TRBV7-3 with TRBJ2-3; unclear D gene. V lost 5 bases and J 0 bases, leaving 12 bases between the germline ends. CDR1 and CDR2 from the germline V gene are SGHTA and FQGTGA. The CDR3 contains 15 residues. The CDR3 sequence: CASSRSIRSTDTQYF. CDR3 nucleotide sequence: TGTGCCAGCAGCCGCTCCATACGTAGCACAGATACGCAGTATTTT.

As concerns this clonotype: A read error may be the cause here, since a much bigger clone is one base away. This rearrangement joins TRBV21-1 to TRBJ1-1; TRBD1, as called in the table, went unchecked against the DNA. TRBV21-1 is labeled a pseudogene. This CDR3 region has 16 residues. The CDR3 DNA reads as TGTGCCAGCAGCAAAGTGGACAGGGCAAAAAACACTGAAGCTTTCTTT. Residues: CASSKVDRAKNTEAFF.

As for this clonotype: The junction does not match germline at one end; this may be a read error. This sequence joins TRBV6-6 and TRBJ2-2; the D gene could be TRBD1 or TRBD2 (6 bases each). In germline, CDR1 is MNHNY, CDR2 SVGAGI (reference sequence). The CDR3 consists of 14 residues. As DNA, the CDR3 is TGTGCCAGCAGTCGGGATTTTGGGGGCGGGGAGCTGCTTTTT. Translated, it gives CASSRDFGGGELLF.

A note on this clonotype: A junction end diverges from the germline sequence, so it may reflect a read error. V is TRBV3-1 and J is TRBJ2-7; 8 bases match TRBD1. The CDR3 is 14 amino acids. Germline CDR1 is LGHDT and CDR2 is YNNKEL (reference sequence). The CDR3 loop is CASSTRTGTYEQYF. CDR3 in DNA: TGCGCCAGCAGCACACGGACAGGGACCTACGAGCAGTACTTC.

The chain is built from TRBV20-1 and TRBJ2-7; D is possibly TRBD2 (6 bases). Germline loops: CDR1 DFQATT, CDR2 SNEGSKA (reference sequence). This CDR3 region has 20 residues. The V and J ends lost 1 base and 5 bases respectively, with 33 bases between them. CDR3 bases: TGCAGTGCTAGAGGTCCGAGCCACCCCTGGCGTCCCGGGAGCTTCGACGAGCAGTACTTC. It translates to CSARGPSHPWRPGSFDEQYF.

The sample holds many counts of this clonotype. The chain joins TRBV5-1 to TRBJ2-2; TRBD1 might be the D (6 bases). The CDR3 contains 18 residues. V was shortened by 4 bases and J by 2 bases, with 21 bases between the two germline ends. Per germline, CDR1 SGHRS and CDR2 YFSETQ. The CDR3 bases are TGCGCCAGCAGCGCCGGACCCGGACAGCGGTCAAACACCGGGGAGCTGTTTTTT. This gives the protein CASSAGPGQRSNTGELFF. Filled out from reference TRBV5-1 and TRBJ2-2, the complete variable domain reads KAGVTQTPRYLIKTRGQQVTLSCSPISGHRSVSWYQQTPGQGLQFLFEYFSETQRNKGNFPGRFSGRQFSNSRSEMNVSTLELGDSALYLCASSAGPGQRSNTGELFFGEGSRLTVL.

To note about this clonotype: Just one base apart from a much larger clone, this may be a read error. This chain joins TRBV6-6 and TRBJ1-4, with D uncertain. The germline gives CDR1 MNHNY, CDR2 SVGAGI (reference sequence). The CDR3 is 17 residues long. This CDR3 reads CASRNQWNEATNEKLSF. CDR3 DNA sequence: TGTGCCAGCAGGAATCAGTGGAATGAAGCAACTAATGAAAAACTGTCTTTT.

This clonotype rates as medium-sized. The chain carries TRBV12-3 or TRBV12-4 and TRBJ1-2; 7 bases are shared with TRBD1. Trimming removed 6 bases from V and 3 bases from J; junction bases left unmatched: 4. The CDR3 covers 13 residues. The CDR3 coding sequence is TGTGCCAGCAGGGGACAGAGGCACTATGGCTACACCTTC. The encoded protein is CASRGQRHYGYTF.

Worth noting for this clonotype: This clone may be a read error of a much larger clone one base away. This rearrangement joins TRBV5-5 to TRBJ1-2, with D perhaps matching TRBD1 (6 bases). This CDR3 is 14 amino acids long. The germline gives CDR1 SGHKS, CDR2 YYEKEE (reference sequence). This chain's CDR3 is CASSPWHGKGGYAF. For the CDR3, the DNA is TGTGCCAGCAGCCCCTGGCATGGGAAGGGGGGCTACGCCTTC.